Here is one T cell receptor beta chain with its context. This record belongs to a study of control samples from healthy donors and cancer patients. The data were produced by immunoSEQ multiplex PCR, yet TCRdb's version contains in-frame clones alone and is incomplete. The sample includes 100,000 to 150,000 clones, 80% to 95% of them seen just once. Per germline, CDR1 MDHEN and CDR2 SYDVKM. The CDR3 loop spans 17 amino acids. V was clipped by 3 bases and J by 1 base; unmatched bases: 6. This sequence joins TRBV28 and TRBJ2-2; 9 nucleotides align to TRBD2. Sequencing used blood. The origin of this receptor is a man aged 18 to 29 in good health. CDR3 DNA: TGTGCCAGCAGTTTCTACCGAGCGGGGGGGAACACCGGGGAGCTGTTTTTT. It is translated as CASSFYRAGGNTGELFF.